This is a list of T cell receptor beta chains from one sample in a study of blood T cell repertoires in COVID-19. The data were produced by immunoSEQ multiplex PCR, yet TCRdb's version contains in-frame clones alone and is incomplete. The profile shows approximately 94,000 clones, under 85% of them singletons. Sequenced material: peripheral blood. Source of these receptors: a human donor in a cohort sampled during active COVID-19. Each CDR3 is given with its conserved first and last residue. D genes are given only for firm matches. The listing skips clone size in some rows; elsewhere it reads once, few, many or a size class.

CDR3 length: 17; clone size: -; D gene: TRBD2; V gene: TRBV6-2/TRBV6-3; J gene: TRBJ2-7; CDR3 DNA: TGTGCCAGCAGTTACGCTGATAAGCGGGGCCGCTCCTACGAGCAGTACTTC; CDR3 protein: CASSYADKRGRSYEQYF
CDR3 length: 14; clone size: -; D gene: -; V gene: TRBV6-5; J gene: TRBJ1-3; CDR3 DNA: TGTGCCAGCAGTCGGACAAGGTCTGGAAACACCATATATTTT; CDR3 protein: CASSRTRSGNTIYF
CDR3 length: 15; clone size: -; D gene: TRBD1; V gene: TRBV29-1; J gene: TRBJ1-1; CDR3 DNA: TGCAGCGTTGCAGGACAGGGGGGGTTTGACACTGAAGCTTTCTTT; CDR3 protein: CSVAGQGGFDTEAFF
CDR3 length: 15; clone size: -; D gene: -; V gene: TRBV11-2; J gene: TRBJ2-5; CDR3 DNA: TGTGCCAGCAGCTTAGGTCCACAGATCCAAGAGACCCAGTACTTC; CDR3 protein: CASSLGPQIQETQYF
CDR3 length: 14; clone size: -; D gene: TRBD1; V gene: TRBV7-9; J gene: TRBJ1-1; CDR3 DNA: TGTGCCAGCAGCCGGACAGGCAGTTCCACTGAAGCTTTCTTT; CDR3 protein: CASSRTGSSTEAFF
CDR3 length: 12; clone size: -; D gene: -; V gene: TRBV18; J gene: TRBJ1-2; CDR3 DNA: TGTGCCAGCTCACCGATACAGGATGGCTACACCTTC; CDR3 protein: CASSPIQDGYTF
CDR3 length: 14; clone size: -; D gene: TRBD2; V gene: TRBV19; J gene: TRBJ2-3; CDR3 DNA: TGTGCCAGTAGCGGGACTACTGTGACAGATACGCAGTATTTT; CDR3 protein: CASSGTTVTDTQYF
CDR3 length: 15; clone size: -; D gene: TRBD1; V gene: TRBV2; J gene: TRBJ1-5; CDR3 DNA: TGTGCCAGCAGCCTTGACAGGGCTAGCAATCAGCCCCAGCATTTT; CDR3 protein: CASSLDRASNQPQHF
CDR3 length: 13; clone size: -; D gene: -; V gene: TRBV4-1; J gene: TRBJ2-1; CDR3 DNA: TGCGCCAGCAGCCAAGTCCGGTTAAATGAGCAGTTCTTC; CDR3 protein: CASSQVRLNEQFF
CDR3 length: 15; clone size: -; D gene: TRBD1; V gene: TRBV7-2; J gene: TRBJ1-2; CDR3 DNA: TGTGCCAGCAGCTTTCTGTTAGACAGGGCTTATGGCTACACCTTC; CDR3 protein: CASSFLLDRAYGYTF
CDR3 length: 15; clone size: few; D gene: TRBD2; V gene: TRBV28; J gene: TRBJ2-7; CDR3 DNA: TGTGCCAGCAGCCGGAGCGGGGCCAGCTCCTACGAGCAGTACTTC; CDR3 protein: CASSRSGASSYEQYF
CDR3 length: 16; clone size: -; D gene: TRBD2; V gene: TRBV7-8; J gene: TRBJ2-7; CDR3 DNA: TGTGCCAGCAGCCTTGAGAGCGGGAGCCTACCCTACGAGCAGTACTTC; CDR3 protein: CASSLESGSLPYEQYF
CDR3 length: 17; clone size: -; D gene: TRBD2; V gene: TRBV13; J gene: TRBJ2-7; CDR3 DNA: TGTGCCAGCAGCTTAAATCCGGGACTAGCGGAGTCCTACGAGCAGTACTTC; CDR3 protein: CASSLNPGLAESYEQYF
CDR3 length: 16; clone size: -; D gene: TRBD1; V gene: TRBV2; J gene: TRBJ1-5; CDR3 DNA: TGTGCCAGCAGTGGACCGGGACAGGAAGTGAATCAGCCCCAGCATTTT; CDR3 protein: CASSGPGQEVNQPQHF
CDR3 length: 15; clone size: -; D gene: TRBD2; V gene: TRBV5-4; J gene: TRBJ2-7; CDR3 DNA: TGTGCCAGCAGCTTGGGGGCTAGCGGGAGGTACGAGCAGTACTTC; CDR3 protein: CASSLGASGRYEQYF
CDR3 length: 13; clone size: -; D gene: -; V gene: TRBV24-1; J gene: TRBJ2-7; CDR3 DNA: TGTGCCACCAGCCAGGACAACTCCTACGAGCAGTACTTC; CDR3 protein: CATSQDNSYEQYF
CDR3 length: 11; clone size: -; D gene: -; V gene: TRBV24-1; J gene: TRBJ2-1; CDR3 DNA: TGTGCCACCAGTGACCTCAGTGAGCAGTTCTTC; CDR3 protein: CATSDLSEQFF
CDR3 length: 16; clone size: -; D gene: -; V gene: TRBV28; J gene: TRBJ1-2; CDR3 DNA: TGTGCCAGCAACAATTTACAGGGCGGGTTTAACTATGGCTACACCTTC; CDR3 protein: CASNNLQGGFNYGYTF
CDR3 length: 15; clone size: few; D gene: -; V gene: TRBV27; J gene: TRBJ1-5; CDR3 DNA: TGTGCCAGCAGTTTCCGGAGTTATAGCAATCAGCCCCAGCATTTT; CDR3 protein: CASSFRSYSNQPQHF
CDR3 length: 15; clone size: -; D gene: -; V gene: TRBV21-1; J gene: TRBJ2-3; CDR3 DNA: TGTGCCAGCAGCAAAGGACGACAGTGCACAGATACGCAGTATTTT; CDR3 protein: CASSKGRQCTDTQYF
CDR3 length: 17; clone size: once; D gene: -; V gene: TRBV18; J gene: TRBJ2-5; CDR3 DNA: TGTGCCAGCTCACTGAGGAAGGTACAGGGCCTGGGGGAGACCCAGTACTTC; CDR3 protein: CASSLRKVQGLGETQYF
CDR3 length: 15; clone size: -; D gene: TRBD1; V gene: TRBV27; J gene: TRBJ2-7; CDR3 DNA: TGTGCCAGCAGTACGGGGACAGGGGGCTTTTACGAGCAGTACTTC; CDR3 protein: CASSTGTGGFYEQYF
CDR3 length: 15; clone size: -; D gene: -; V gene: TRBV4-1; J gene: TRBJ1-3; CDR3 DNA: TGCGCCAGCAGCCAGCGTAGCACGGGAAGAAACACCATATATTTT; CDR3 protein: CASSQRSTGRNTIYF
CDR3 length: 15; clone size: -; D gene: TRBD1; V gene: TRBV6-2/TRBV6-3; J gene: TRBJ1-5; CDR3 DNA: TGTGCCAGCAGTACCAGGGACAGGTCATATCAGCCCCAGCATTTT; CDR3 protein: CASSTRDRSYQPQHF
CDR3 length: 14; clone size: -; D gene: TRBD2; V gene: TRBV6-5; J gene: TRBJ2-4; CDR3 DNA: TGTGCCAGCAGTTGGGGGGGTGACAAAAACATTCAGTACTTC; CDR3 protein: CASSWGGDKNIQYF
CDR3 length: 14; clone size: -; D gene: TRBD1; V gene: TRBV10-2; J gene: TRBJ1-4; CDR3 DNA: TGCGCCAGCAGTGAGCAGGGGGCAGGTGAAAAACTGTTTTTT; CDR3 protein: CASSEQGAGEKLFF
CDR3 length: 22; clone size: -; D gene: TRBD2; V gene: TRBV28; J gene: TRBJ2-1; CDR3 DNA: TGTGCCAGCAGTTTAGCTGGGTGGGGCAGTTTGCCTAGCGGGAGGGCGGTCAATGAGCAGTTCTTC; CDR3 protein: CASSLAGWGSLPSGRAVNEQFF
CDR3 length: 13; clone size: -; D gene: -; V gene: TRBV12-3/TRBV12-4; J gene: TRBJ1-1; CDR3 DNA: TGTGCCAGCAGTTCCGCGGGGAACACTGAAGCTTTCTTT; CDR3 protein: CASSSAGNTEAFF
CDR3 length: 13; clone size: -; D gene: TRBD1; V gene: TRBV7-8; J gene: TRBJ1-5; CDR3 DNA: TGTGCCAGCAGCCCGGACAGGGGGCAGCCCCAGCATTTT; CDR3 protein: CASSPDRGQPQHF
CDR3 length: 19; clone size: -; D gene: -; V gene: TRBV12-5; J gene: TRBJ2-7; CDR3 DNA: TGTGCTAGTGGTTTGTTGGTAGGCCCCGGGTTCCCTAAGGACTACGAGCAGTACTTC; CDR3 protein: CASGLLVGPGFPKDYEQYF
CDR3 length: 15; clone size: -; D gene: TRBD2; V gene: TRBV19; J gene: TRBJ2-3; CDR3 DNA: TGTGCCAGTAATAAACCAGCGGGGGGGCCGGATACGCAGTATTTT; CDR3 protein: CASNKPAGGPDTQYF
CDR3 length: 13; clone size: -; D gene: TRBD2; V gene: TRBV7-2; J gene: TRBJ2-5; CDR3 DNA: TGTGCCAGCAGCGATGGACTAGCGGAGGCCCAGTACTTC; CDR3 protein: CASSDGLAEAQYF
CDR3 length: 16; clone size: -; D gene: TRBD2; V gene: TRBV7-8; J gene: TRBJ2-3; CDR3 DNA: TGTGCCAGCAGCCAGGGTCAACTAGCGGGCACAGATACGCAGTATTTT; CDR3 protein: CASSQGQLAGTDTQYF
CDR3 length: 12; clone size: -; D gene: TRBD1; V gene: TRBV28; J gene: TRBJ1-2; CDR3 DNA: TGTGCCAGCAGTTTGGGACAGGGCTCCTTTGCCTTC; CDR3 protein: CASSLGQGSFAF
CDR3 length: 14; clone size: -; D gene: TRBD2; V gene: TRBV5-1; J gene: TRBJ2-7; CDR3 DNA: TGCGCCAGCGCTTCGGGGGGGCATGCCTACGAGCAGTACTTC; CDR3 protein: CASASGGHAYEQYF
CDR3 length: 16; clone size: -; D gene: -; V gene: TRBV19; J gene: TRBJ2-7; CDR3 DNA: TGTGCCAGTAGTATTAGGGGGGGGGATTCGGGATACGAGCAGTACTTC; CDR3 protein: CASSIRGGDSGYEQYF
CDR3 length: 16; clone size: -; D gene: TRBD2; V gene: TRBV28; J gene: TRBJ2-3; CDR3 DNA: TGTGCCAGCAGTTTTCCGACTAGCGGGGGAAAGCGCCCGCAGTATTTT; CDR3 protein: CASSFPTSGGKRPQYF
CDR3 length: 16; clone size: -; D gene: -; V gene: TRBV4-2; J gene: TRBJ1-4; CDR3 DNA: TGTGCCAGCAGCCCCCTAGGGGGGGTCGGAGATGAAAAACTGTTTTTT; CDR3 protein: CASSPLGGVGDEKLFF
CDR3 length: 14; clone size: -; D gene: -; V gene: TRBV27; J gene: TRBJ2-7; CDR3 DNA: TGTGCCAGCAGTTCCCCCGGGTCCCCACGGGAGCAGTACTTC; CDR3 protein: CASSSPGSPREQYF
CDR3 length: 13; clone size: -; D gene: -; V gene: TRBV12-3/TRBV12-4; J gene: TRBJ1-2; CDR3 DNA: TGTGCCACTTCCCCCCAGGCTAACTATGGCTACACCTTC; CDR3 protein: CATSPQANYGYTF
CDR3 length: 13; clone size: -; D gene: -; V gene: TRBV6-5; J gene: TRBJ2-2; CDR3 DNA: TGTGCCAGCAGTTTTGACGGGACCGGGGAGCTGTTTTTT; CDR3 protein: CASSFDGTGELFF
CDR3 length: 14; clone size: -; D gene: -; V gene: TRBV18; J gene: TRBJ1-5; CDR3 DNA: TGTGCCAGCTCACCAACAGGCGCCAATCAGCCCCAGCATTTT; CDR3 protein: CASSPTGANQPQHF
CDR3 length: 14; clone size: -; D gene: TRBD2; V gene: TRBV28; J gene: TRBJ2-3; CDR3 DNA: TGTGCCAGCGCAGCGGGAGGGCCCGTTGATACGCAGTATTTT; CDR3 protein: CASAAGGPVDTQYF
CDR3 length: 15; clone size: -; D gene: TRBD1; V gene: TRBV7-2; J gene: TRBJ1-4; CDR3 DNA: TGTGCCAGCAGCCCCGGGACAGTGACTAATGAAAAACTGTTTTTT; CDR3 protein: CASSPGTVTNEKLFF
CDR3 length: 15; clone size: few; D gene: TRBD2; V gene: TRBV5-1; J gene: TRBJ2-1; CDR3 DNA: TGCGCCAGCAGCTCGGGACTAGCGGGAGCGAGTGAGCAGTTCTTC; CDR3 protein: CASSSGLAGASEQFF
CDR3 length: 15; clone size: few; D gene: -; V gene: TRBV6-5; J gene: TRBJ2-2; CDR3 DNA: TGTGCCAGCAGAACAGAAGCCCAGAACACCGGGGAGCTGTTTTTT; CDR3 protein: CASRTEAQNTGELFF
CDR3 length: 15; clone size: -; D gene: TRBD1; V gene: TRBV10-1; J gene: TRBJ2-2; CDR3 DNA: TGCGCCAGTACCTTGGGACAGGGTGGAACCGGGGAGCTGTTTTTT; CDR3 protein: CASTLGQGGTGELFF
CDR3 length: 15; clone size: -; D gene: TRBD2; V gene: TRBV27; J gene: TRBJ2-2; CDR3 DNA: TGTGCCAGCAGTGAACTAGCGGCAAACACCGGGGAGCTGTTTTTT; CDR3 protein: CASSELAANTGELFF
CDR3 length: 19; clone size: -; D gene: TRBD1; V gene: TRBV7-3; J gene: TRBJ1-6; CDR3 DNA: TGTGCCAGCAGCTCGTCCCGGGACAGTAACCTTTTCTATAATTCACCCCTCCACTTT; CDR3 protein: CASSSSRDSNLFYNSPLHF
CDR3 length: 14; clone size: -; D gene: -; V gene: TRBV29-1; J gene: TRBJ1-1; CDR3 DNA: TGCAGCGCCTACTTTGGGGCTTTGAACACTGAAGCTTTCTTT; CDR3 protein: CSAYFGALNTEAFF
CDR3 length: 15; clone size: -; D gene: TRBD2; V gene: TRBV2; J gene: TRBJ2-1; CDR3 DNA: TGTGCCAGCAGTCGACTAGCGGGAGCTTACAATGAGCAGTTCTTC; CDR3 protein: CASSRLAGAYNEQFF
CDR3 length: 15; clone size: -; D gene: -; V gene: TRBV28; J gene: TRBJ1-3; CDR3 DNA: TGTGCCAGCAGTGTAGGAGGAACCTCTGGAAACACCATATATTTT; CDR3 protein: CASSVGGTSGNTIYF
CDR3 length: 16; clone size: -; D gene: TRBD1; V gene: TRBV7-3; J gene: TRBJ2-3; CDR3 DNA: TGTGCCAGCAGCCTAACCGGGACAGTCTACACAGATACGCAGTATTTT; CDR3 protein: CASSLTGTVYTDTQYF
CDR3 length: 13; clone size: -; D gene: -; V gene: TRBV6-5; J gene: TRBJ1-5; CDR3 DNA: TGTGCCAGCAGCAGACAGTACAATCAGCCCCAGCATTTT; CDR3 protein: CASSRQYNQPQHF